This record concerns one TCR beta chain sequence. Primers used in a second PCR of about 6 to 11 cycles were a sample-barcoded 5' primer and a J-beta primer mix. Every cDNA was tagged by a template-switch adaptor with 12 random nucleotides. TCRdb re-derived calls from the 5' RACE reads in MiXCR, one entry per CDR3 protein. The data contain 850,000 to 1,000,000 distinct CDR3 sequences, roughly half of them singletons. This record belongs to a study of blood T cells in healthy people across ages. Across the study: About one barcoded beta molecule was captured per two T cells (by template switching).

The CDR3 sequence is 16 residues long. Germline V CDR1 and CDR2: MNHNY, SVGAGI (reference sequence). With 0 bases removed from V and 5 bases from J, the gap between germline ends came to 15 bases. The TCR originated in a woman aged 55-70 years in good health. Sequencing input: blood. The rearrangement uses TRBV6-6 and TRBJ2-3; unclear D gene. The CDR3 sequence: CASSYSGVSGVDTQYF. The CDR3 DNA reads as TGTGCCAGCAGTTACTCAGGTGTCAGTGGGGTAGATACGCAGTATTTT.